This T cell receptor (beta chain) was recorded in a study of blood T cell repertoires in COVID-19. As for the study in general: Some COVID-19 samples were acute and others convalescent; all came from the United States, Italy and Spain.

Sequencing was performed with immunoSEQ multiplex PCR; in TCRdb, only in-frame clones are kept and a portion is missing. The sample comprises about 45,000 clones, over 70% of which are singletons, and under 20% rests with the top ten. This clone was observed a few times. The TCR was taken from a man between 70 and 80 years old with acute or convalescent COVID-19. The sequenced sample was peripheral blood.

CDR3 DNA: TGTGCCAGCAGTGAATTCCCCCCAGGGGGATTGGCAGATACGCAGTATTTT. This translates into CASSEFPPGGLADTQYF. The rearrangement links TRBV6-1 to TRBJ2-3, with 7 bases identical to TRBD1. The V segment lost 2 bases and the J segment 4 bases; nucleotides outside the gene matches: 12. The CDR3 extends over 17 amino acids. The germline V gene encodes CDR1 MNHNS and CDR2 SASEGT.